Below are 23 T cell receptor beta chains sequenced from a single sample in a study of cytomegalovirus exposure and HLA in healthy donors (dated 2017 in TCRdb). The library was generated by the immunoSEQ multiplex PCR assay. The multiplex PCR relied on a mix of 60 forward primers for TCR Vbeta segments and 13 reverse primers for TCR Jbeta segments. TCRdb took over this immuneACCESS table, retaining in-frame rearrangements with V and J assigned. Such tables are incomplete; in checked studies, under half of the missing clones stem from an unresolved V gene, and the remainder is unexplained. The sample includes some 150,000 clones, with over 60% observed a single time. The biggest ten clones account for approximately 3% of the sample. The sample was PBMCs. The receptor set was obtained from a woman in her 30s in good health and CMV-seronegative.

This clone was seen more than once but under ten times. The chain has TRBV7-9 and TRBJ2-1; 9 positions agree with TRBD2. This CDR3 comprises 17 residues. V lost 3 bases to trimming and J lost 7 bases; unmatched junction nucleotides: 13. CDR1 and CDR2 from the germline V gene are SEHNR and FQNEAQ (reference sequence). This CDR3 is CASSFGWREGLGNEQFF. The CDR3 coding sequence is TGTGCCAGCAGCTTCGGTTGGCGGGAGGGCCTAGGGAATGAGCAGTTCTTC.

CDR3 sequence reads: CASNGGQNQPYEQYF. Written as DNA, the CDR3 is TGTGCCAGCAACGGAGGACAGAACCAACCCTACGAGCAGTACTTC. This chain uses TRBV11-2 with TRBJ2-7; a possible D gene is TRBD1 (6 bases). The CDR3 is made up of 15 amino acids. Trimming removed 7 bases from V and 2 bases from J, with 18 bases in between. CDR1 and CDR2 (germline): SGHAT, FQNNGV.

This sequence joins TRBV7-6 and TRBJ2-2; D gene ambiguous. This CDR3 comprises 17 residues. In germline, CDR1 is SGHVS, CDR2 FNYEAQ. The germline V and J ends were trimmed by 1 base and 0 bases, with 12 bases remaining between them. The CDR3 spells CASSLGPVSANTGELFF. DNA of the CDR3: TGTGCCAGCAGCTTAGGGCCGGTCAGCGCGAACACCGGGGAGCTGTTTTTT. The full variable domain, rest sourced from reference TRBV7-6 and TRBJ2-2, is GAGVSQSPRYKVTKRGQDVALRCDPISGHVSLYWYRQALGQGPEFLTYFNYEAQQDKSGLPNDRFSAERPEGSISTLTIQRTEQRDSAMYRCASSLGPVSANTGELFFGEGSRLTVL.

This clone was picked up a small number of times. This chain uses TRBV7-6 with TRBJ1-4, with 8 bases matching TRBD1. Unmatched junction bases numbered 3, after V lost 4 bases and J lost 8 bases. CDR3 length: 13 amino acids. CDR1 is SGHVS and CDR2 is FNYEAQ in the germline V gene. The DNA for the CDR3 is TGTGCCAGCAGCTCCCACAGGGGGGAAAAACTGTTTTTT. Translation: CASSSHRGEKLFF.

The chain recombines TRBV4-1 with TRBJ1-3, with no clear D. CDR3 length: 16 residues. Germline values: CDR1 MGHRA, CDR2 YSYEKL. Trimming left V 2 bases short and J 0 bases short, with 11 bases between. The CDR3 DNA sequence: TGCGCCAGCAGCCAATTCGGAGCCAGCTCTGGAAACACCATATATTTT. This encodes CASSQFGASSGNTIYF.

Written as DNA, the CDR3 is TGTGCCAGCAGCCTGGACAGACGTGATATGGATGAGCAGTTCTTC. Translated, it gives CASSLDRRDMDEQFF. The V call is TRBV7-9, the J call TRBJ2-1; D possibly corresponds to TRBD1 (6 bases). In germline, CDR1 is SEHNR, CDR2 FQNEAQ (reference sequence). V was shortened by 5 bases and J by 8 bases, with 19 bases between the two germline ends. The CDR3 has 15 residues.

The gene calls are TRBV2 and TRBJ2-3; 11 bases align to TRBD2. V shed 3 bases, J shed 3 bases, and the junction held 11 bases outside the gene matches. The germline V gene has CDR1 SNHLY and CDR2 FYNNEI. CDR3 length equals 18 residues. The CDR3, as DNA: TGTGCCAGCAGTGATAGCGGGGGGGCCGCCCTAGGGACAGATACGCAGTATTTT. Protein product: CASSDSGGAALGTDTQYF.

This clone was recorded only once. V and J are TRBV29-1 and TRBJ1-1, with D unresolved. From germline, CDR1 is SQVTM and CDR2 ANQGSEA. Trimming stripped 4 bases from V and 4 bases from J, with 7 bases between. The CDR3 sequence is 11 residues long. The CDR3 is CSVGGFTEAFF. The CDR3 nucleotides are TGCAGCGTTGGAGGGTTCACTGAAGCTTTCTTT.

This clone has a single count. The gene calls are TRBV2 and TRBJ2-5; 9 nucleotides line up with TRBD2. V was clipped by 6 bases and J by 3 bases; unmatched bases: 5. The CDR3 is 14 residues long. Germline-derived CDR1 and CDR2 are SNHLY and FYNNEI. CDR3 DNA sequence: TGTGCCAGCAGGGTAGGACTAGCGAAAGAGACCCAGTACTTC. This encodes CASRVGLAKETQYF.

The chain couples TRBV4-1 to TRBJ2-3, with TRBD1 as a possible D gene (6 bases). The V and J ends lost 3 bases and 5 bases respectively, with 9 bases between them. The CDR3 spans 13 residues. From germline, CDR1 is MGHRA and CDR2 YSYEKL. The CDR3 nucleotides read TGCGCCAGCAGCCACCAGGGGCGAGATACGCAGTATTTT. Its protein is CASSHQGRDTQYF.

The chain joins TRBV28 to TRBJ1-1, with D perhaps TRBD1 (5 bases). V lost 1 base and J lost 8, with 8 bases in between. CDR3 length: 12 amino acids. Germline V gene lookup returns CDR1 MDHEN and CDR2 SYDVKM. The chain's CDR3 is CASSLFGGEAFF. The DNA for the CDR3 is TGTGCCAGCAGTTTATTCGGGGGAGAAGCTTTCTTT.

The V and J genes are TRBV7-9 and TRBJ1-4, with D unclear. Germline CDR1 and CDR2: SEHNR and FQNEAQ (reference sequence). The CDR3 contains 16 residues. Trimming took 1 base from V and 0 from J, leaving 9 bases between them. The CDR3 loop is CASSLGEHATNEKLFF. The CDR3 nucleotides are TGTGCCAGCAGCTTAGGAGAGCACGCAACTAATGAAAAACTGTTTTTT.

CDR3 in DNA: TGCAGCGTTGTTAGCGGGGGGCGGACCTACGAGCAGTACTTC. Its protein product is CSVVSGGRTYEQYF. V and J are TRBV29-1 and TRBJ2-7; 10 bases align to TRBD2. V trimming: 4 bases; J trimming: 2 bases; junction bases outside the gene matches: 5. Per germline, CDR1 SQVTM and CDR2 ANQGSEA. The CDR3 sequence is 14 residues long.

The rearrangement links TRBV29-1 to TRBJ2-7; 8 positions agree with TRBD1. V dropped 6 bases and J dropped 0; count of bases not matched to a gene: 4. Germline V gene data show CDR1 as SQVTM and CDR2 as ANQGSEA. The CDR3 loop spans 13 amino acids. CDR3 nucleotide sequence: TGCAGCGTCCGGACAGGGCTCTCCTACGAGCAGTACTTC. Residues: CSVRTGLSYEQYF.

V is TRBV6-1 and J is TRBJ2-7, with a possible D match to TRBD1 (5 bases). The CDR3 spans 14 residues. V was trimmed by 8 bases and J by 2 bases, leaving 16 bases between them. Germline assignment: CDR1 MNHNS and CDR2 SASEGT. CDR3 loop: CASLAYRRTYEQYF. The CDR3 DNA reads TGTGCCAGCCTTGCGTACAGGAGAACCTACGAGCAGTACTTC.

The chain joins TRBV7-9 to TRBJ2-7; 8 bases are a match to TRBD1. CDR1 is SEHNR and CDR2 is FQNEAQ in the germline V gene (reference sequence). V lost 1 base, J lost 6 bases, and 8 bases stayed unmatched. This CDR3 comprises 15 residues. CDR3 sequence: CASSLVFGTGSEQYF. The CDR3 nucleotides are TGTGCCAGCAGCTTAGTTTTTGGGACAGGCTCCGAGCAGTACTTC.

Details on this clone: One junction end does not reproduce the germline sequence, and a read error may be involved. The genes are TRBV7-6 and TRBJ2-5, with TRBD2 matching over 13 bases. The CDR3 runs 18 residues. Germline CDR1 SGHVS, CDR2 FNYEAQ. Here the CDR3 reads CASSLGTSGSGTQGTQYF. The CDR3, as DNA: TGTGCCAGCAGCTTAGGGACTAGCGGGAGTGGGACACAAGGGACCCAGTACTTC.

This chain links TRBV4-2 with TRBJ1-2; 7 bases line up with TRBD1. V trimming: 1 base; J trimming: 0 bases; junction bases outside the gene matches: 5. The CDR3 is 16 amino acids. The germline gives CDR1 LGHNA, CDR2 YNFKEQ. Here the CDR3 reads CASSQVAGTANYGYTF. The CDR3 DNA reads TGTGCCAGCAGCCAAGTTGCAGGGACAGCTAACTATGGCTACACCTTC.

This clone turned up a few times. Here the CDR3 reads CASGSDREGTEQFF. CDR3 DNA sequence: TGTGCCAGCGGGTCGGACAGGGAGGGGACTGAGCAGTTCTTC. The chain is built from TRBV6-4 and TRBJ2-1; D might be TRBD1 (8 bases). CDR1 is MRHNA, CDR2 SNTAGT, per germline. The germline V and J ends were trimmed by 8 bases and 9 bases, with 20 bases remaining between them. CDR3 length: 14 amino acids.

This chain links TRBV6-5 with TRBJ2-5; a possible D gene is TRBD2 (5 bases). The DNA end lines up better with TRBJ2-7; the J call may be wrong. The CDR3 consists of 14 residues. Germline V CDR1 and CDR2: MNHEY, SVGAGI. The CDR3 here is CASSSPGNSYEQYF. The CDR3 DNA is TGTGCCAGCAGTTCCCCGGGAAACTCCTACGAGCAGTACTTC.

The chain employs TRBV21-1 and TRBJ1-2; TRBD1 was called by the table and not checked on the DNA. TRBV21-1 is listed as a pseudogene. This CDR3 is built from 13 residues. The CDR3 DNA reads TGTGCCACTCCCTGGGACAGGGATAACGGCTACACCTTC. Translation: CATPWDRDNGYTF.

This chain connects TRBV7-8 to TRBJ2-7, with 10 nucleotides matching TRBD2. Germline assignment: CDR1 SGHVS and CDR2 FQNEAQ. This CDR3 contains 15 residues. Unmatched junction bases numbered 7, after V lost 5 bases and J lost 3 bases. The CDR3 loop reads CASSMDGTSVYEQYF. The CDR3, as DNA: TGTGCCAGCAGCATGGACGGGACTAGCGTCTACGAGCAGTACTTC.

The chain is built from TRBV7-8 and TRBJ2-5; perhaps TRBD1 as D (6 bases). The DNA matches TRBJ2-7 better at its end, which makes the J call doubtful. Germline CDR1 reads SGHVS; CDR2 reads FQNEAQ. This CDR3 is 15 amino acids long. The CDR3 DNA is TGTGCCAGCAGGCAAGGACAGCTCGTCTCCTACGAGCAGTACTTC. Translation: CASRQGQLVSYEQYF.